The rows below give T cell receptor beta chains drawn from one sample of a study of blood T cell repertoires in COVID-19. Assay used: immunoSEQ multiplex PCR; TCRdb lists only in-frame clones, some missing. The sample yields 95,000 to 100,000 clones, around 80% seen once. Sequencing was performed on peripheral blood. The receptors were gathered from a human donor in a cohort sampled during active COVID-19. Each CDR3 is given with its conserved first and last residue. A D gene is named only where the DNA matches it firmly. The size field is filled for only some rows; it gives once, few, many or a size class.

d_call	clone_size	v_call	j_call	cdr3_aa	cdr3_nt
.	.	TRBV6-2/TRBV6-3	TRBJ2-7	CASSYRNRPSYEQYF	TGTGCCAGCAGTTATAGGAACAGGCCGAGCTACGAGCAGTACTTC
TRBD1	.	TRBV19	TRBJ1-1	CASRDSLRGNTEAFF	TGTGCCTCTCGGGACAGCCTCAGAGGGAACACTGAAGCTTTCTTT
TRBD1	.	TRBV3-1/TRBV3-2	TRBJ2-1	CASSSGGVSSYNEQFF	TGTGCCAGCAGCTCAGGGGGCGTAAGCTCCTACAATGAGCAGTTCTTC
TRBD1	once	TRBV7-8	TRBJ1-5	CASSPRTGVGQPQHF	TGTGCCAGCAGCCCTAGGACAGGGGTGGGTCAGCCCCAGCATTTT
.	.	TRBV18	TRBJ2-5	CASSPQQGRETQYF	TGTGCCAGCTCACCACAACAGGGACGGGAGACCCAGTACTTC
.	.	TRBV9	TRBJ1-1	CASSLSGNTEAFF	TGTGCCAGCAGCCTGAGCGGGAACACTGAAGCTTTCTTT
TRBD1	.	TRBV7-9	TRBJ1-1	CASSRDRVGNTEAFF	TGTGCCAGCAGCCGGGACAGGGTGGGCAACACTGAAGCTTTCTTT
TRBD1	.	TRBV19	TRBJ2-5	CASSPHRGETQYF	TGTGCCAGTAGTCCCCACAGGGGGGAGACCCAGTACTTC
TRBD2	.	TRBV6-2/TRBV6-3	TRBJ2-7	CASSSSGGSSYEQYF	TGTGCCAGCAGTTCGAGCGGGGGGTCCTCCTACGAGCAGTACTTC
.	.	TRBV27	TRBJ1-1	CASSRPGATMNTEAFF	TGTGCCAGCAGTCGCCCTGGGGCAACAATGAACACTGAAGCTTTCTTT
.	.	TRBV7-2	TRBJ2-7	CASSSSFSYEQYF	TGTGCCAGCAGTTCGAGTTTCTCCTACGAGCAGTACTTC
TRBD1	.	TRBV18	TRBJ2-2	CASSPGTGRTGELFF	TGTGCCAGCTCGCCCGGGACAGGGCGAACCGGGGAGCTGTTTTTT
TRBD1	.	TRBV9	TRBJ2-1	CASSVTGDPRYNEQFF	TGTGCCAGCAGCGTAACAGGGGACCCACGTTACAATGAGCAGTTCTTC
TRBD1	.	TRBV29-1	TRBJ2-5	CSTGTGEETQYF	TGCAGCACCGGGACAGGGGAGGAGACCCAGTACTTC
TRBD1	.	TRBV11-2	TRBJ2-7	CASSRDRFSYEQYF	TGTGCCAGCAGCCGGGACAGGTTCTCCTACGAGCAGTACTTC
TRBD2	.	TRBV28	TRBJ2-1	CASSLSGPFSTSGRAYEQFF	TGTGCCAGCAGTCTTTCTGGCCCCTTCTCAACTAGCGGGAGGGCGTATGAGCAGTTCTTC
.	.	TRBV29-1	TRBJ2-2	CSVRVGARNTGELFF	TGCAGCGTCCGAGTAGGGGCGAGAAACACCGGGGAGCTGTTTTTT
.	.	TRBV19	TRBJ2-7	CARGRPGHSYEQYF	TGTGCCAGGGGTCGGCCAGGACACTCCTACGAGCAGTACTTC
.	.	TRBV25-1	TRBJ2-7	CASSRTTGPPYEQYF	TGTGCCAGCAGTCGGACTACAGGTCCCCCCTACGAGCAGTACTTC
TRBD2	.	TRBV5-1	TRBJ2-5	CASSGRLAGAGETQYF	TGCGCCAGCAGCGGACGACTAGCGGGAGCCGGTGAGACCCAGTACTTC
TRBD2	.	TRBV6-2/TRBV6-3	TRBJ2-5	CASSDPGGLAGVGGETQYF	TGTGCCAGCAGTGACCCGGGTGGGCTAGCGGGAGTAGGAGGAGAGACCCAGTACTTC
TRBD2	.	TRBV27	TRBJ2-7	CASSFGTTNYEQYF	TGTGCCAGCAGTTTCGGGACTACAAACTACGAGCAGTACTTC
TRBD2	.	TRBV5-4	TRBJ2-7	CASSSPPTSGTYEQYF	TGTGCCAGCAGCAGCCCCCCTACTAGCGGTACCTACGAGCAGTACTTC
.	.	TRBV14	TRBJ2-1	CASSQDVLNYNEQFF	TGTGCCAGCAGCCAAGATGTCTTAAACTACAATGAGCAGTTCTTC
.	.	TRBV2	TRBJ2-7	CASSDLPRDSSYEQYF	TGTGCCAGCAGCGATCTCCCGCGCGACTCCTCCTACGAGCAGTACTTC
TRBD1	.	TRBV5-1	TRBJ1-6	CASSDRAASSYNSPLHF	TGCGCCAGCAGCGACAGGGCCGCGAGCTCCTATAATTCACCCCTCCACTTT
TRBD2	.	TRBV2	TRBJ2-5	CASSGGGGLEETQYF	TGTGCCAGCAGTGGCGGGGGGGGGCTGGAAGAGACCCAGTACTTC
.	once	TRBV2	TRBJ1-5	CASGATDSPNQPQHF	TGTGCCAGCGGAGCCACTGACAGCCCCAATCAGCCCCAGCATTTT
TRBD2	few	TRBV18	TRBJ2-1	CASSPLAGPHYNEQFF	TGTGCCAGCTCACCACTAGCGGGGCCCCACTACAATGAGCAGTTCTTC
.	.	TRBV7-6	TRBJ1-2	CASTVEGGYTF	TGTGCCAGCACTGTGGAGGGCGGCTACACCTTC
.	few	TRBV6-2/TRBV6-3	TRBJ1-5	CASSQRQAHQPQHF	TGTGCCAGCAGTCAACGACAGGCCCATCAGCCCCAGCATTTT
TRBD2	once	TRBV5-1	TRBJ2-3	CASSLGTSGGATDTQYF	TGCGCCAGCAGCTTGGGGACTAGCGGGGGGGCCACAGATACGCAGTATTTT
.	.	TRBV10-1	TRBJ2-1	CASSDIGRQGYEQFF	TGCGCCAGCAGTGATATTGGTAGGCAGGGCTATGAGCAGTTCTTC
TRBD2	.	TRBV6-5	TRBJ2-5	CASRASGAYQETQYF	TGTGCCAGCAGGGCTAGCGGGGCGTACCAAGAGACCCAGTACTTC
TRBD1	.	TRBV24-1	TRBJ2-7	CATSDIRTGGGDEQYF	TGTGCCACCAGTGACATCCGGACAGGGGGAGGGGACGAGCAGTACTTC
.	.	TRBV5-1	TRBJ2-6	CASGQYSGANVLTF	TGCGCCAGCGGACAATACTCTGGGGCCAACGTCCTGACTTTC
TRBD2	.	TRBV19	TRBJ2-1	CASSISGANRNEQFF	TGTGCCAGTAGTATTAGCGGGGCGAACAGGAATGAGCAGTTCTTC
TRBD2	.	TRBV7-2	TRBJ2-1	CASSSSGGRYNEQFF	TGTGCCAGCAGCTCAAGCGGGGGCCGTTACAATGAGCAGTTCTTC
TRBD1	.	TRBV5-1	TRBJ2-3	CASSLGQGASTDTQYF	TGCGCCAGCAGCTTAGGACAGGGAGCTAGCACAGATACGCAGTATTTT
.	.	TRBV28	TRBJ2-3	CASSPQVAEIPTDTQYF	TGTGCCAGCAGTCCCCAGGTAGCGGAGATCCCCACAGATACGCAGTATTTT
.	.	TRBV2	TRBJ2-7	CASRDSYEQYF	TGTGCCAGCAGGGACAGCTACGAGCAGTACTTC
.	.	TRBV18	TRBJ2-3	CASSPTDSDTDTQYF	TGTGCCAGCTCACCCACGGACAGCGACACAGATACGCAGTATTTT
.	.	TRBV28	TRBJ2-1	CASSMTGSYNEQFF	TGTGCCAGCAGTATGACAGGTAGTTACAATGAGCAGTTCTTC
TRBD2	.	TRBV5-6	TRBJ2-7	CASSFGLAGGSYEQYF	TGTGCCAGCAGTTTTGGACTAGCGGGAGGTTCCTACGAGCAGTACTTC
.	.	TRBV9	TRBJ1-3	CASSGAGGDGNTIYF	TGTGCCAGCAGCGGCGCCGGGGGGGATGGAAACACCATATATTTT
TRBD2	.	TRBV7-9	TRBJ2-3	CASSGTSGRAGTDTQYF	TGTGCCAGCAGCGGGACTAGCGGGAGGGCCGGGACAGATACGCAGTATTTT
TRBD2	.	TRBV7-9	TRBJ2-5	CASSPTTSGRSQETQYF	TGTGCCAGCAGCCCAACGACTAGCGGGAGATCCCAAGAGACCCAGTACTTC
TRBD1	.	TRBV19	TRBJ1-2	CASSGTGEVHGYTF	TGTGCCAGTAGTGGGACAGGGGAAGTTCATGGCTACACCTTC
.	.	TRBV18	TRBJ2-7	CASSPVEGGEQYF	TGTGCCAGCTCACCAGTCGAAGGGGGCGAGCAGTACTTC
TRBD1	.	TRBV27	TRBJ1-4	CASSFDRVGEKLFF	TGTGCCAGCAGTTTCGACAGGGTTGGCGAAAAACTGTTTTTT
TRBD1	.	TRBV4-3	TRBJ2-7	CASSQGSTGRGRDEQYF	TGCGCCAGCAGCCAAGGAAGCACCGGCAGGGGGCGCGACGAGCAGTACTTC
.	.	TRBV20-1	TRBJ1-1	CSASQGTEAFF	TGCAGTGCCAGCCAGGGGACTGAAGCTTTCTTT
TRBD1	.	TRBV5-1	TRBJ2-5	CASSFLRGETQYF	TGCGCCAGCAGCTTCCTCAGGGGGGAGACCCAGTACTTC
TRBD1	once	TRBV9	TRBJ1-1	CASSFGQGKEAFF	TGTGCCAGCAGCTTCGGACAGGGGAAGGAAGCTTTCTTT
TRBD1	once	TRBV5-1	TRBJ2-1	CATCEGASYNEQFF	TGCGCCACCTGTGAGGGGGCATCCTACAATGAGCAGTTCTTC